Presented here are 32 T cell receptor beta chains from one specimen sequenced in a study of shared clonotypes between healthy human individuals. This table comes from immunoSEQ multiplex PCR, and its TCRdb copy is limited to in-frame clones, with some not included. This table has about 2.2 million clones, just over 90% appearing once. CD45RO-negative cells were positively selected for CCR7, leaving out terminally differentiated effector memory CD45RA+ cells. The sequenced sample was naive CD8+ T cells from PBMCs. The receptors were gathered from a man aged 18 to 29 in good health. Some clones in this sample may be carry-over from other donors' samples.

The V and J genes are TRBV7-3 and TRBJ1-1; D unresolved. Per the germline V gene, CDR1 is SGHTA and CDR2 is FQGTGA. This CDR3 spans 15 amino acids. With 2 bases removed from V and 0 bases from J, the gap between germline ends came to 10 bases. The CDR3 DNA is TGTGCCAGCAGCTTATTTCCAGGCATGAACACTGAAGCTTTCTTT. This gives the protein CASSLFPGMNTEAFF.

The chain joins TRBV10-3 to TRBJ1-1; 10 bases are shared with TRBD1. Germline CDR1 reads ENHRY; CDR2 reads SYGVKD. V dropped 0 bases and J dropped 3; count of bases not matched to a gene: 13. This CDR3 spans 19 amino acids. As DNA, the CDR3 is TGTGCCATCAGTGAGTCTAGAAGTGTCGACAGGGGGCTCTACACTGAAGCTTTCTTT. Protein product: CAISESRSVDRGLYTEAFF.

Concerning this clone: The junction shows a germline mismatch at one end, possibly a read error. The rearrangement links TRBV29-1 to TRBJ2-5; D perhaps matches TRBD1 (5 bases). The germline gives CDR1 SQVTM, CDR2 ANQGSEA. The CDR3 loop spans 11 amino acids. CDR3 residues: CSVVHQGIRDF. The DNA of the CDR3 is TGCAGCGTTGTGCATCAGGGTATTCGGGACTTC.

The V and J genes are TRBV19 and TRBJ2-7, with 12 positions matching TRBD2. V dropped 6 bases and J dropped 5; count of bases not matched to a gene: 8. Looked up from germline, CDR1 is LNHDA and CDR2 is SQIVND (reference sequence). The CDR3 spans 15 residues. The CDR3 DNA follows: TGTGCCAGTAGGTCGACTAGCGGGGGTCCCGACGAGCAGTACTTC. Its translation: CASRSTSGGPDEQYF.

This chain joins TRBV27 and TRBJ1-4; D is uncertain. The germline V and J ends were trimmed by 6 bases and 3 bases, with 11 bases remaining between them. The CDR3 runs 14 residues. Germline V CDR1 and CDR2: MNHEY, SMNVEV (reference sequence). DNA of the CDR3: TGTGCCAGCAGGCCAATTAGGGCTAATGAAAAACTGTTTTTT. Its protein is CASRPIRANEKLFF.

The gene calls are TRBV7-9 and TRBJ2-7; D is uncertain. CDR1 SEHNR and CDR2 FQNEAQ come from the germline V gene (reference sequence). The CDR3 length is 14 residues. Deletions cut 5 bases from V and 6 bases from J, with 17 bases between. CDR3 nucleotides: TGTGCCAGCAGCCCTACGGATGGGGTAACCGAGCAGTACTTC. It yields the protein CASSPTDGVTEQYF.

The chain joins TRBV7-9 to TRBJ1-1, with TRBD1 as a possible D gene (5 bases). The CDR3 has 17 residues. Trimming left V 4 bases short and J 4 bases short, with 22 bases between. The V gene's germline CDR1 is SEHNR and CDR2 FQNEAQ (reference sequence). CDR3 coding DNA: TGTGCCAGCAGCTCCCAAGGTGCGATAGGGGACCTCACTGAAGCTTTCTTT. Protein sequence: CASSSQGAIGDLTEAFF.

The chain couples TRBV10-3 to TRBJ1-1; weak D call: TRBD1 (6 bases). Trimming removed 4 bases at V and 4 bases at J, with 19 bases between. The germline gives CDR1 ENHRY, CDR2 SYGVKD. This CDR3 is 16 amino acids long. The CDR3 DNA follows: TGTGCCATCAGTGGGGAAAGCAGGGGAGGGTTCACTGAAGCTTTCTTT. Translated: CAISGESRGGFTEAFF.

This clone was found once. The chain links TRBV4-3 to TRBJ1-4, with 7 bases fitting TRBD1. J lost 10 bases, V lost 0 bases, and 8 bases had no gene match. Germline CDR1 reads LGHNA; CDR2 reads YSLEER. This CDR3 contains 15 residues. The CDR3 nucleotides read TGCGCCAGCAGCCAAGACCAGGGGGAGGGGGCAAAACTGTTTTTT. Its translation: CASSQDQGEGAKLFF.

The chain combines TRBV4-1 with TRBJ1-3; tentatively, D is TRBD1 (6 bases). Germline V gene sequence: CDR1 MGHRA, CDR2 YSYEKL. V was cut by 4 bases and J by 4 bases, with 11 bases left in between. The CDR3 is made up of 14 amino acids. CDR3 in DNA: TGCGCCAGCAGCCCACCGGGACACGGAAACACCATATATTTT. Protein product: CASSPPGHGNTIYF.

The chain combines TRBV27 with TRBJ2-3; D gene unclear. There are 14 residues in the CDR3. Trimming cost V 7 bases and J 0 bases, with 11 bases left between them. The germline V gene has CDR1 MNHEY and CDR2 SMNVEV (reference sequence). CDR3 residues: CASKYVGSTDTQYF. The CDR3 DNA sequence: TGTGCCAGCAAGTATGTCGGTAGCACAGATACGCAGTATTTT.

The V call is TRBV11-3, the J call TRBJ2-7; 8 bases match TRBD1. The CDR3 is made up of 13 amino acids. Per the germline V gene, CDR1 is SGHNT and CDR2 is YENEEA. Unmatched junction bases numbered 3, after V lost 3 bases and J lost 5 bases. CDR3 loop: CASSLAGGHEQYF. The CDR3 nucleotides read TGTGCCAGCAGCTTGGCAGGGGGCCACGAGCAGTACTTC.

The chain links TRBV5-6 to TRBJ1-6; possible D gene TRBD1, 5 bases. V lost 3 bases to trimming and J lost 15 bases, with 19 bases between them. This CDR3 contains 14 residues. The germline V gene has CDR1 SGHDT and CDR2 YYEEEE. The CDR3 DNA reads as TGTGCCAGCAGCTCCTGGGACCAAAATTATCTCCTCCACTTT. Its protein product is CASSSWDQNYLLHF.

Here the CDR3 reads CASSQDTSGTITGELFF. The CDR3, as DNA: TGCGCCAGCAGCCAAGATACTAGCGGGACTATCACCGGGGAGCTGTTTTTT. The chain recombines TRBV4-3 with TRBJ2-2, with 10 bases aligning to TRBD2. The CDR3 consists of 17 residues. The V and J ends lost 0 bases and 4 bases, in that order; junction bases with no gene match: 5. Germline loops: CDR1 LGHNA, CDR2 YSLEER.

The chain is built from TRBV28 and TRBJ2-3; 12 bases are shared with TRBD2. The CDR3 has 15 amino acids. Germline V gene lookup returns CDR1 MDHEN and CDR2 SYDVKM. The V segment lost 5 bases and the J segment 8 bases; nucleotides outside the gene matches: 8. This chain's CDR3 is CASSIEGLAGLTQYF. The CDR3 DNA sequence: TGTGCCAGCAGTATCGAGGGACTAGCGGGTCTTACGCAGTATTTT.

The chain employs TRBV19 and TRBJ1-4; D is possibly TRBD1 (5 bases). The V gene's germline CDR1 is LNHDA and CDR2 SQIVND (reference sequence). The CDR3 spans 17 residues. Trimming shortened V by 6 bases and J by 5 bases, and 22 bases separated the two germline ends. This chain's CDR3 is CASSKFRDSPDNEKLFF. The CDR3 DNA follows: TGTGCCAGTAGCAAATTCCGGGACTCCCCGGACAATGAAAAACTGTTTTTT.

This chain uses TRBV29-1 with TRBJ2-2; D gene unclear. This CDR3 comprises 12 residues. Trimming took 5 bases from V and 4 from J, leaving 8 bases between them. Germline V gene lookup returns CDR1 SQVTM and CDR2 ANQGSEA. Written as DNA, the CDR3 is TGCAGCGTTCTAGGTCCCACCGGGGAGCTGTTTTTT. It is translated as CSVLGPTGELFF.

Comments on this clone: This same CDR3 is encoded by further DNA sequences in the sample. This chain joins TRBV28 and TRBJ2-5; the D is unclear. The CDR3 is 13 amino acids. From germline, CDR1 is MDHEN and CDR2 SYDVKM. Trimming removed 6 bases from V and 1 base from J, with 9 bases in between. CDR3 loop: CASRRAVQETQYF. The CDR3 nucleotides read TGTGCCAGCAGGAGAGCAGTCCAAGAGACCCAGTACTTC.

The chain employs TRBV7-9 and TRBJ2-1, with 12 nucleotides matching TRBD2. Germline V lookup: CDR1 SEHNR, CDR2 FQNEAQ (reference sequence). The CDR3 covers 17 residues. V shed 3 bases, J shed 2 bases, and the junction held 5 bases outside the gene matches. The DNA of the CDR3 is TGTGCCAGCAGCTTGGGGGGACTAGCGGGTACCTACAATGAGCAGTTCTTC. Protein: CASSLGGLAGTYNEQFF.

The J gene is TRBJ1-1, the V gene TRBV29-1; 9 nucleotides agree with TRBD1. Germline CDR1 is SQVTM and CDR2 is ANQGSEA. The V segment lost 6 bases and the J segment 4 bases; nucleotides outside the gene matches: 9. The CDR3 loop spans 14 amino acids. CDR3 residues: CSVQGQGSFTEAFF. CDR3 coding DNA: TGCAGCGTCCAAGGACAGGGGAGTTTCACTGAAGCTTTCTTT.

The chain joins TRBV9 to TRBJ2-2, with 9 nucleotides matching TRBD2. The V and J ends lost 2 bases and 7 bases, in that order; junction bases with no gene match: 6. CDR3 length: 15 residues. The V gene's germline CDR1 is SGDLS and CDR2 YYNGEE. The CDR3 nucleotides read TGTGCCAGCAGCGTTATAGCGGGAGTCGGCGGGGAGCTGTTTTTT. Its protein product is CASSVIAGVGGELFF.

The chain joins TRBV28 to TRBJ1-2, with D possibly matching TRBD1 (6 bases). Germline CDR1 is MDHEN and CDR2 is SYDVKM. V was cut by 7 bases and J by 8 bases, with 20 bases left in between. CDR3 length equals 14 residues. The CDR3 bases are TGTGCCAGCACCACCCTCGGGGGGGGCAGAGGCTACACCTTC. It encodes CASTTLGGGRGYTF.

The chain carries TRBV5-4 and TRBJ2-5; 7 nucleotides agree with TRBD2. CDR3 length: 14 residues. CDR1 SGHNT and CDR2 YYREEE come from the germline V gene (reference sequence). The J segment lost 3 bases and the V segment lost 4 bases, leaving 6 bases of the junction unmatched. The CDR3 sequence: CASSRVAGEETQYF. CDR3 bases: TGTGCCAGCAGCCGGGTGGCGGGAGAAGAGACCCAGTACTTC.

The chain combines TRBV9 with TRBJ2-3, with 7 positions matching TRBD2. This CDR3 region has 15 residues. V shed 0 bases and J 4 bases; nucleotides not matched to a gene: 5. Germline V CDR1 and CDR2: SGDLS, YYNGEE. The CDR3 protein is CASSVDGRLADTQYF. CDR3 nucleotides: TGTGCCAGCAGCGTAGACGGGAGGTTGGCAGATACGCAGTATTTT.

The V call is TRBV10-1, the J call TRBJ2-1; D is unclear. CDR1 is WNHNN and CDR2 is SYGVQD in the germline V gene (reference sequence). There are 16 residues in the CDR3. V was trimmed by 0 bases and J by 10 bases, leaving 19 bases between them. CDR3 loop: CASSESWCGPPSEQFF. Written as DNA, the CDR3 is TGCGCCAGCAGTGAGTCGTGGTGTGGGCCGCCAAGCGAGCAGTTCTTC.

This chain links TRBV11-2 with TRBJ2-5, with D tentatively TRBD2 (5 bases). V was cut by 1 base and J by 6 bases, with 9 bases left in between. This CDR3 has 13 residues. Germline V CDR1 and CDR2: SGHAT, FQNNGV. CDR3 loop: CASSLVAGKTQYF. The CDR3 nucleotides are TGTGCCAGCAGCTTAGTCGCCGGGAAGACCCAGTACTTC.

The chain has TRBV7-9 and TRBJ2-1; D possibly corresponds to TRBD2 (6 bases). The CDR3 runs to 13 residues. Between the trimmed V and J ends, which lost 4 bases and 10 bases, there was a span of 14 bases. From germline, CDR1 is SEHNR and CDR2 FQNEAQ (reference sequence). The CDR3 coding sequence is TGTGCCAGCAGCTGGGGACCGGGGGTAGAGCAGTTCTTC. This codes for CASSWGPGVEQFF.

The CDR3 reads CASSIALGRNQPQHF. The CDR3 DNA reads TGTGCCAGTAGTATTGCGTTGGGACGCAATCAGCCCCAGCATTTT. This chain uses TRBV19 with TRBJ1-5; perhaps TRBD1 as D (5 bases). The CDR3 is made up of 15 amino acids. Trimming shortened V by 3 bases and J by 2 bases, and 11 bases separated the two germline ends. Per germline, CDR1 LNHDA and CDR2 SQIVND (reference sequence).

V is TRBV2 and J is TRBJ1-4; D is undetermined. Germline lookup yields CDR1 SNHLY and CDR2 FYNNEI. The V end lost 7 bases, the J end lost 5 bases, and 14 bases lay between the germline ends. The CDR3 totals 14 residues. The CDR3 sequence: CASNPRSKNEKLFF. In DNA, the CDR3 is TGTGCCAGCAACCCCCGGAGCAAAAATGAAAAACTGTTTTTT.

The chain links TRBV7-9 to TRBJ1-1, with D perhaps matching TRBD1 (5 bases). Trimming removed 4 bases from V and 3 bases from J, with 18 bases in between. The CDR3 extends over 16 amino acids. Germline lookup yields CDR1 SEHNR and CDR2 FQNEAQ (reference sequence). The CDR3 DNA reads as TGTGCCAGCAGCTCCGCAGGGCCAGAAGTTGACACTGAAGCTTTCTTT. This sequence encodes CASSSAGPEVDTEAFF. Using reference TRBV7-9 and TRBJ1-1 for the parts outside the CDR3, the full variable domain is DTGVSQNPRHKITKRGQNVTFRCDPISEHNRLYWYRQTLGQGPEFLTYFQNEAQLEKSRLLSDRFSAERPKGSFSTLEIQRTEQGDSAMYLCASSSAGPEVDTEAFFGQGTRLTVV.

CDR3 in amino acids: CASSAGREGYAEQYF. DNA for the CDR3: TGTGCCAGCTCAGCGGGGAGGGAGGGTTATGCCGAGCAGTACTTC. The chain has TRBV18 and TRBJ2-7; 7 bases align to TRBD2. Trimming cost V 5 bases and J 6 bases; bases outside gene matches: 13. The CDR3 loop spans 15 amino acids. In germline, CDR1 is KGHSH, CDR2 LQKENI.

The chain uses TRBV6-1 and TRBJ2-1; the D is unclear. CDR1 and CDR2 (germline): MNHNS, SASEGT. This CDR3 has 14 amino acids. V lost 6 bases and J 1 base, leaving 10 bases between the germline ends. This CDR3 reads CASRGLESYNEQFF. CDR3 sequence (DNA): TGTGCCAGCAGGGGCTTGGAGTCCTACAATGAGCAGTTCTTC.